The rows below give T cell receptor beta chains drawn from one sample of a study of OX40 agonist ivuxolimab in advanced cancers. The method was immunoSEQ multiplex PCR; TCRdb's version includes in-frame clones alone and lacks a portion of them. The sample includes about 94,000 clones, 91% seen only once; the top ten take about 0.81%. Material: CD4+ or CD8+ T cells sorted from blood, obtained in a trial of the OX40 agonist ivuxolimab. These TCRs come from an adult with an advanced solid tumor such as melanoma, head and neck, liver or kidney cancer. Each CDR3 is given with its conserved first and last residue.

v_gene: TRBV19; CDR3aa: CASTGLAIDTQYF
v_gene: TRBV28; CDR3aa: CALRGPGTDTQYF
v_gene: TRBV19; CDR3aa: CASSIGVSNQPQHF
v_gene: TRBV7-2; CDR3aa: CASSLNSGGSETQYF
v_gene: TRBV5-7; CDR3aa: CASSLPRDRNYGYTF
v_gene: TRBV5-8; CDR3aa: CASSPISYEQYF
v_gene: TRBV7-3; CDR3aa: CASSLTGGSGTEAFF
v_gene: TRBV28; CDR3aa: CASRKASGRTSYNEQFF
v_gene: TRBV4-3; CDR3aa: CASSQDGAGVFVSEQFF
v_gene: TRBV7-2; CDR3aa: CASSYDRATGYTQYF
v_gene: TRBV18; CDR3aa: CASSPPPSQADYTGELFF
v_gene: TRBV5-1; CDR3aa: CASSLDRVRTGELFF
v_gene: TRBV21-1; CDR3aa: CASSKVGGTASNQPQHF
v_gene: TRBV29-1; CDR3aa: CSGSRGYEQYF
v_gene: TRBV5-6; CDR3aa: CASSFFRRVEAFF
v_gene: TRBV27; CDR3aa: CASSRTDTQYF
v_gene: TRBV28; CDR3aa: CASSLYGRGNQPQHF
v_gene: TRBV10-3; CDR3aa: CAISEGTSGANVLTF
v_gene: TRBV18; CDR3aa: CASSPSGYSNRPQHF
v_gene: TRBV11-2; CDR3aa: CASSFGVVPYEQYF
v_gene: TRBV4-2; CDR3aa: CASSPQGGDTQYF
v_gene: TRBV7-2; CDR3aa: CASSLWGGRAADTQYF
v_gene: TRBV12-5; CDR3aa: CASATPAGENIQYF
v_gene: TRBV6-5; CDR3aa: CASSRARNSPLHF
v_gene: TRBV6-6; CDR3aa: CATKRETESYEQYF
v_gene: TRBV9; CDR3aa: CASSVLLGSSGNTIYF
v_gene: TRBV7-8; CDR3aa: CASSRRGGQSTDTQYF
v_gene: TRBV28; CDR3aa: CASSPLRAWDRVGNEQFF
v_gene: TRBV18; CDR3aa: CASSPGLVNEQYF
v_gene: TRBV10-3; CDR3aa: CAISPGQGAGEQYF
v_gene: TRBV7-6; CDR3aa: CASSSQGTGELFF
v_gene: TRBV7-9; CDR3aa: CASSPIMAGTGELFF
v_gene: TRBV7-3; CDR3aa: CASSLEPGQGLGTGELFF
v_gene: TRBV9; CDR3aa: CASSPQTINGEQFF
v_gene: TRBV6-4; CDR3aa: CASREQGFGNTEAFF
v_gene: TRBV11-2; CDR3aa: CASSLGQGAEAFF
v_gene: TRBV4-1; CDR3aa: CASSHSVASGTDTQYF
v_gene: TRBV7-3; CDR3aa: CASSSSSTSGSNEQFF
v_gene: TRBV7-9; CDR3aa: CASSIVRLAGGAYNEQFF
v_gene: TRBV5-1; CDR3aa: CASSRGLAGAGTDTQYF
v_gene: TRBV19; CDR3aa: CASSAGTVQRLRYYGYTF
v_gene: TRBV18; CDR3aa: CASSPSGRRGTEAFF
v_gene: TRBV11-1; CDR3aa: CASSREAGIEQFF